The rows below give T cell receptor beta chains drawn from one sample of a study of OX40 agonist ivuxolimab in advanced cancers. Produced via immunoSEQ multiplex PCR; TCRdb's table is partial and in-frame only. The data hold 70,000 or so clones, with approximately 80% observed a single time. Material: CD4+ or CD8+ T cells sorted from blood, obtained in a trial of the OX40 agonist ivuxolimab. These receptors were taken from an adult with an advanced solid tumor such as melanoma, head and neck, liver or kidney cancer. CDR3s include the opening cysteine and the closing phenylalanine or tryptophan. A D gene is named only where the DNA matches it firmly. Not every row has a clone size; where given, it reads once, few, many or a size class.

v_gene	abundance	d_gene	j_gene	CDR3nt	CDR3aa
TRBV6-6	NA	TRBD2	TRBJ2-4	TGTGCCAGCAGTTACTCGGACGGACTAGGCAAAAACATTCAGTACTTC	CASSYSDGLGKNIQYF
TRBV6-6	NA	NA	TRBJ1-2	TGTGCCAGCAGAACTGGGACTTGGACTAACTATGGCTACACCTTC	CASRTGTWTNYGYTF
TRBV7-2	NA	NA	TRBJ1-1	TGTGCCAGCAGCACTTTACAGGGGAACACTGAAGCTTTCTTT	CASSTLQGNTEAFF
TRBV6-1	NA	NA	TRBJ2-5	TGTGCCAGCAGTGCCGACCATCCTGGTGGGACCCAGTACTTC	CASSADHPGGTQYF
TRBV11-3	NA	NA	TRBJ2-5	TGTGCCAGCAGCTTAGAGTCGCAAGAGACCCAGTACTTC	CASSLESQETQYF
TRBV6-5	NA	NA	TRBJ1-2	TGTGCCACTCGGGGGGACTACCATGGCTACACCTTC	CATRGDYHGYTF
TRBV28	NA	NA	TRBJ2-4	TGTGCCAGCAGCTTAGGGTTCAACATTCAGTACTTC	CASSLGFNIQYF
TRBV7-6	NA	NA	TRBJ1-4	TGTGCCAGCAGCTTGGGGGGCGCGACAAAACTGTTTTTT	CASSLGGATKLFF
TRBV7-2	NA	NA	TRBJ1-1	TGTGCCAGCAGCTCTAGTAGGACCTTGGCGGCTTTCTTT	CASSSSRTLAAFF
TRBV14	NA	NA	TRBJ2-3	TGTGCCAGCAGCCAAGGAAGCCACACAGATACGCAGTATTTT	CASSQGSHTDTQYF
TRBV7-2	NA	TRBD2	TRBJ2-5	TGTGCCAGCAGCCCTGGGACTAGCGGGGGGACCCGGAGGGGTGAGACCCAGTACTTC	CASSPGTSGGTRRGETQYF
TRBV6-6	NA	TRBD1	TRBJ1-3	TGTGCCAGCAGTCTTTTGGGGACAGGGGTTCGAAACACCATATATTTT	CASSLLGTGVRNTIYF
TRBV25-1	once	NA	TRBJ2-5	TGTGCCAGCAGTGTTTCGGGGGGCTTTCGGGAGACCCAGTACTTC	CASSVSGGFRETQYF
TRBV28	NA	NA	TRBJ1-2	TGTGCCAGCAGTTTTTGGGCAGGGGCTAACTATGGCTACACCTTC	CASSFWAGANYGYTF
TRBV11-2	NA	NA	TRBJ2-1	TGTGCCAGCAGCTTAGATCAGATTGCTAGCAAGTTCTTC	CASSLDQIASKFF
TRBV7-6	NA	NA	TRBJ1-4	TGTGCCAGCAGCTTAGAAGCGGGGATCGGAAAACTGTTTTTT	CASSLEAGIGKLFF
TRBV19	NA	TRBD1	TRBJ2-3	TGTGCCAGTAGTGGGGGACAGGGAGTCACAGATACGCAGTATTTT	CASSGGQGVTDTQYF
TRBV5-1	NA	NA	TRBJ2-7	TGCGCCAGCAGACAGGGTGCCTACGAGCAGTACTTC	CASRQGAYEQYF
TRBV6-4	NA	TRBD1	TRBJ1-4	TGTGCCAGCAGGCAGGGGGCTGGAGAAAAACTGTTTTTT	CASRQGAGEKLFF
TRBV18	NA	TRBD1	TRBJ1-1	TGTGCCAGCTCACCGCAGACAGGGGCCGCTGAAGCTTTCTTT	CASSPQTGAAEAFF
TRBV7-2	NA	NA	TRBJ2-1	TGTGCCAGCAGCTTAGAAGTTTCCCTCAATGAGCAGTTCTTC	CASSLEVSLNEQFF
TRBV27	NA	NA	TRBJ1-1	TGTGCCAGCAGTTTAAGGGTACAGAACACTGAAGCTTTCTTT	CASSLRVQNTEAFF
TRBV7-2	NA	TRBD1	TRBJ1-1	TGTGCCAGCAGCCGGACAGGGGGCTGGAACACTGAAGCTTTCTTT	CASSRTGGWNTEAFF
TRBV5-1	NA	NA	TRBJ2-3	TGCGCCAGCAGCTTCACGGGGGACAAATCAGATACGCAGTATTTT	CASSFTGDKSDTQYF
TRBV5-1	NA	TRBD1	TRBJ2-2	TGCGCCAGCAGCCCAGGGGGTTCCGGGGAGCTGTTTTTT	CASSPGGSGELFF
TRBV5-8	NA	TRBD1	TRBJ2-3	TGTGCCAGCAGCTTGGGACAGGGGGTAGCAGATACGCAGTATTTT	CASSLGQGVADTQYF